Below are 3 T cell receptor beta chains sequenced from a single sample in a study of tissue T cells after allogeneic stem cell transplantation. Assay used: immunoSEQ multiplex PCR; TCRdb lists only in-frame clones, some missing. Of about 22,000 clones detected, roughly two thirds appear once; the ten largest clones hold approximately 0.72%. Source material: spleen. The source is a female BALB/c mouse in good health. Strain haplotype at MHC: H2-d.

Concerning this clone: Gene labels here are mouse ones. The read finishes 1 residue shy of the CDR3 end, and the germline J gene is used to complete it. V gene TRBV16 combines with J gene TRBJ2-3, with D possibly TRBD1 on 5 matching bases. The germline CDR1 and CDR2 sequences are SGHSA and FRNQAP. The CDR3 is 17 amino acids. V was trimmed by 0 bases and J by 0 bases, leaving 13 bases between them. CDR3 bases read: TGTGCAAGCAGCTTAGATGAGGGCAGGGCTAGTGCAGAAACGCTGTAT. It translates to CASSLDEGRASAETLY. The entire CDR3 protein is CASSLDEGRASAETLYF. Variable domain in full (rest from reference TRBV16 and TRBJ2-3): NAGVIQTPRHKVTGKGQEATLWCEPISGHSAVFWYRQTIVQGLEFLTYFRNQAPIDDSGMPKERFSAQMPNQSHSTLKIQSTQPQDSAVYLCASSLDEGRASAETLYFGSGTRLTVL.

To note about this clone: Gene labels here are mouse ones. The read ends 1 residue early relative to the CDR3; the germline J gene fills the gap. This chain connects TRBV19 to TRBJ1-2; TRBD1 agrees at 10 bases. Germline values: CDR1 FNHDT, CDR2 SITEND (reference sequence). The CDR3 has 15 amino acids. V lost 5 bases to trimming and J lost 1 base; unmatched junction nucleotides: 5. CDR3 loop: CASSPRTGGNSDYTF. The sequenced CDR3 bases are TGTGCCAGCAGCCCCCGGACAGGGGGAAACTCCGACTACACC.

This clone occurred a few times. These gene names are mouse names. The sequence runs out 1 residue before the end of the CDR3; the remainder is reconstructed from the germline J gene. The chain links TRBV16 to TRBJ2-7; 9 bases map to TRBD2. Germline-derived CDR1 and CDR2 are SGHSA and FRNQAP. This CDR3 has 14 residues. J gave up 2 bases and V 5 bases, and 4 bases lay outside the gene matches. The CDR3 here is CASSADWGTYEQYF. CDR3 DNA (partial): TGTGCAAGCAGCGCCGACTGGGGGACCTATGAACAGTAC.